The clone carrying this T cell receptor beta chain was seen a single time. Its antigen is currently unknown. The table came from immunoSEQ multiplex PCR; TCRdb's copy has only in-frame clones and leaves some out. The table has around 220,000 clones, 75% to 90% seen once. The entry originates in a study of cytomegalovirus exposure and HLA in healthy donors. Findings and limits, study-wide: There were some public TCRs occurring in many donors, but most TCR sequences were rare. According to the study, 150 to 200 TCR beta chains were cytomegalovirus-associated.

The CDR3 extends over 12 amino acids. The germline gives CDR1 SGHRS, CDR2 YFSETQ. V shed 4 bases and J shed 6 bases, with 9 bases lying between them. The V gene is TRBV5-1, the J gene TRBJ2-3; D not resolved. Specimen: PBMCs. The sequence derives from a woman aged 30 to 39 in good health and CMV-seropositive. CDR3 residues: CASSRSPDTQYF. As DNA, the CDR3 is TGCGCCAGCAGCCGATCCCCGGATACGCAGTATTTT.